One and the same sample provided the 27 T cell receptor beta chains below, sequenced in a study of blood T cell repertoires in COVID-19. The table came from immunoSEQ multiplex PCR; TCRdb's copy has only in-frame clones and leaves some out. The data show more than 30,000 clones, approximately 87% seen once. Sequenced input: peripheral blood. The receptors were sampled from a man aged 45-60 years with active or convalescent COVID-19.

V gene TRBV20-1 combines with J gene TRBJ1-1; TRBD1 might be the D (5 bases). The germline V gene encodes CDR1 DFQATT and CDR2 SNEGSKA (reference sequence). The CDR3 extends over 13 amino acids. Between the trimmed V and J ends, which lost 3 bases and 6 bases, there was a span of 14 bases. CDR3 sequence: CSASAGGEAEAFF. In DNA form, the CDR3 reads TGCAGTGCTAGTGCCGGGGGGGAAGCTGAAGCTTTCTTT.

The table lists this clone with a count of one. This rearrangement joins TRBV19 to TRBJ1-6; 7 bases line up with TRBD1. The CDR3 covers 15 residues. CDR1 LNHDA and CDR2 SQIVND come from the germline V gene (reference sequence). Trimming cost V 2 bases and J 5 bases; bases outside gene matches: 3. CDR3 bases: TGTGCCAGTAGTATACATACAGGGGATAATTCACCCCTCCACTTT. Translation: CASSIHTGDNSPLHF. Full variable domain (rest looked up from reference TRBV19 and TRBJ1-6): DGGITQSPKYLFRKEGQNVTLSCEQNLNHDAMYWYRQDPGQGLRLIYYSQIVNDFQKGDIAEGYSVSREKKESFPLTVTSAQKNPTAFYLCASSIHTGDNSPLHFGNGTRLTVT.

About this clone: The same CDR3 is also encoded by other DNA sequences in this sample. This chain uses TRBV14 with TRBJ1-2, with D possibly TRBD1 on 5 matching bases. V was pared by 1 base and J by 4 bases, with 7 bases between. The CDR3 is 13 residues long. The germline V gene encodes CDR1 SGHDN and CDR2 FVKESK. CDR3 residues: CASSQGQGYGYTF. As DNA, the CDR3 is TGTGCCAGCAGCCAAGGGCAGGGCTATGGCTACACCTTC.

The genes are TRBV10-2 and TRBJ1-2, with TRBD1 as a possible D gene (6 bases). With 6 bases removed from V and 0 bases from J, the gap between germline ends came to 23 bases. The CDR3 consists of 18 residues. Germline CDR1 reads WSHSY; CDR2 reads SAAADI. The CDR3 DNA reads TGCGCCAGCAGCGATCTTACGCTCGGGACACCTACTAACTATGGCTACACCTTC. Its protein is CASSDLTLGTPTNYGYTF.

By share of the sample, this clone is large. V is TRBV25-1 and J is TRBJ2-1; D gene uncertain. CDR3 length: 13 amino acids. V lost 6 bases, J lost 4 bases, and 10 bases lay in between. Germline assignment: CDR1 MGHDK and CDR2 SYGVNS. CDR3 residues: CASSLSGYNEQFF. In DNA, the CDR3 is TGTGCCAGCAGCCTATCAGGATACAATGAGCAGTTCTTC.

This chain joins TRBV15 and TRBJ1-6; D ambiguous. Trimming took off 3 bases at V and 6 bases at J, with 9 bases between the two ends. The length of the CDR3 is 14 residues. Germline V gene sequence: CDR1 LNHNV, CDR2 YYDKDF (reference sequence). The CDR3 here is CATSRGQVNSPLHF. CDR3 nucleotides: TGTGCCACCAGCAGGGGCCAGGTTAATTCACCCCTCCACTTT.

A few counts support this clone. The chain couples TRBV29-1 to TRBJ2-1, with D maybe TRBD2 (7 bases). The CDR3 totals 14 residues. CDR1 SQVTM and CDR2 ANQGSEA come from the germline V gene. Deletions cut 6 bases from V and 6 bases from J, with 18 bases between. The CDR3 nucleotides read TGCAGCGTCTCCCGAGGGGGGGGTTCCAATGAGCAGTTCTTC. This encodes CSVSRGGGSNEQFF.

This clone was seen more than once but under ten times. V gene TRBV7-8 combines with J gene TRBJ2-7, with 9 positions matching TRBD1. Trimming at V came to 5 bases and at J to 0 bases, leaving 5 bases not matched to a gene. The germline gives CDR1 SGHVS, CDR2 FQNEAQ. The CDR3 extends over 15 amino acids. In nucleotides, the CDR3 is TGTGCCAGCAGCCTGGACAGGGGAGGCTCCTACGAGCAGTACGTC. Its translation is CASSLDRGGSYEQYV.

This chain connects TRBV6-5 to TRBJ1-4; no definite D call. The length of the CDR3 is 14 residues. V was cut by 6 bases and J by 5 bases, with 13 bases left in between. Germline values: CDR1 MNHEY, CDR2 SVGAGI. The CDR3 protein is CASSRTAGNEKLFF. The CDR3 DNA sequence: TGTGCCAGCAGCAGAACAGCGGGGAATGAAAAACTGTTTTTT.

The gene calls are TRBV5-1 and TRBJ1-5; D is unresolved. The CDR3 runs 14 residues. Trimming cost V 4 bases and J 2 bases, with 10 bases left between them. CDR1 is SGHRS, CDR2 YFSETQ, per germline. The CDR3 coding sequence is TGCGCCAGCAGCCCTGGAGCCGGCAATCAGCCCCAGCATTTT. It specifies CASSPGAGNQPQHF.

The chain employs TRBV7-2 and TRBJ1-6; no clear D. This CDR3 region has 14 residues. Germline V gene data show CDR1 as SGHTA and CDR2 as FQGNSA. V lost 0 bases to trimming and J lost 5 bases, with 5 bases between them. As DNA, the CDR3 is TGTGCCAGCAGCTTAGCTCAGAATAATTCACCCCTCCACTTT. Encoded protein: CASSLAQNNSPLHF.

This clone showed up just once. The chain links TRBV9 to TRBJ2-5; D is unresolved. Germline values: CDR1 SGDLS, CDR2 YYNGEE. The CDR3 runs to 15 residues. The V gene lost 0 bases and the J gene lost 4 bases, with 13 bases spanning the gap. The CDR3 region has the DNA TGTGCCAGCAGCGTAGTCGGTTCGTCGGGAGAGACCCAGTACTTC. The encoded protein is CASSVVGSSGETQYF.

This clone was detected only a few times. Likely a read error: the CDR3 ends without its conserved phenylalanine or tryptophan. No DNA is shown, since the ends of the CDR3 on it are uncertain; the CDR3 is the one TCRdb lists. This rearrangement joins TRBV5-6 to TRBJ2-7; TRBD2, the D gene given by the table, was not confirmed from the DNA. In germline, CDR1 is SGHDT, CDR2 YYEEEE. The CDR3 is 11 amino acids long, termini counted. CDR3 loop: CASSRGGSRVL.

This clone was recorded only once. This same CDR3 is encoded by further DNA sequences in the sample. J is TRBJ2-7 and V is TRBV19; D is possibly TRBD2 (5 bases). Trimming took off 3 bases at V and 2 bases at J, with 11 bases between the two ends. Germline-derived CDR1 and CDR2 are LNHDA and SQIVND (reference sequence). The CDR3 is made up of 14 amino acids. CDR3 amino acids: CASSIGQRTYEQYF. The CDR3 DNA reads as TGTGCCAGTAGTATTGGTCAGCGGACCTACGAGCAGTACTTC.

The chain recombines TRBV2 with TRBJ1-1, with 9 bases aligning to TRBD1. The ends lost 10 bases at V and 6 bases at J; junction bases unmatched: 9. CDR3 size: 13 residues. Per germline, CDR1 SNHLY and CDR2 FYNNEI. CDR3 DNA sequence: TGTGCCACGAGAGGACAGGGGTTGGCTGAAGCTTTCTTT. Protein sequence: CATRGQGLAEAFF.

This rearrangement joins TRBV4-2 to TRBJ1-1; 11 bases agree with TRBD1. After removal of 4 bases from V and 5 bases from J, the junction contained 9 bases not matched to a gene. Looked up from germline, CDR1 is LGHNA and CDR2 is YNFKEQ. The CDR3 is 16 amino acids. CDR3 in amino acids: CASSPGTGGAGTEAFF. CDR3 bases: TGTGCCAGCAGCCCCGGGACAGGGGGGGCGGGGACTGAAGCTTTCTTT.

The chain has TRBV7-3 and TRBJ2-3; 8 bases are shared with TRBD2. Germline CDR1 reads SGHTA; CDR2 reads FQGTGA. The CDR3 spans 18 residues. Unmatched junction bases numbered 13, after V lost 5 bases and J lost 0 bases. This CDR3 is CASSGGLAGHPSTDTQYF. Here the CDR3 DNA reads TGTGCCAGCAGCGGCGGTTTAGCGGGGCACCCTAGCACAGATACGCAGTATTTT.

This clone turned up a few times. The chain carries TRBV15 and TRBJ1-2; TRBD1 is a possible D gene (5 bases). Trimming removed 0 bases from V and 8 bases from J, with 13 bases in between. Germline CDR1 LNHNV, CDR2 YYDKDF (reference sequence). The CDR3 is 14 amino acids. The DNA for the CDR3 is TGTGCCACCAGCAGAGATCGACAGATGGGCGGCTACACCTTC. This translates into CATSRDRQMGGYTF.

This clone was found a few times. The J gene is TRBJ2-7, the V gene TRBV28; TRBD1 agrees at 7 bases. J gave up 3 bases and V 7 bases, and 9 bases lay outside the gene matches. The germline CDR1 and CDR2 sequences are MDHEN and SYDVKM. The CDR3 is 14 amino acids. The CDR3 sequence is CASNKGGGLYEQYF. The CDR3 nucleotides read TGTGCCAGCAACAAAGGGGGCGGACTCTACGAGCAGTACTTC. Full variable domain (missing parts from reference TRBV28 and TRBJ2-7): DVKVTQSSRYLVKRTGEKVFLECVQDMDHENMFWYRQDPGLGLRLIYFSYDVKMKEKGDIPEGYSVSREKKERFSLILESASTNQTSMYLCASNKGGGLYEQYFGPGTRLTVT.

Here the CDR3 reads CASSQDLRGADKNTGELFF. CDR3 DNA sequence: TGTGCCAGCAGCCAAGATTTGCGGGGGGCGGATAAGAACACCGGGGAGCTGTTTTTT. J is TRBJ2-2 and V is TRBV3-1 (or the pseudogene TRBV3-2); TRBD2 matches at 8 bases. Germline V lookup: CDR1 LGHDT, CDR2 YNNKEL (reference sequence). Germline trimming cut 0 bases from V and 1 base from J; bases unmatched to any gene: 10. The length of the CDR3 is 19 residues.

This chain connects TRBV5-4 to TRBJ2-3; 8 bases match TRBD2. This CDR3 comprises 16 residues. J gave up 0 bases and V 4 bases, and 7 bases lay outside the gene matches. In germline, CDR1 is SGHNT, CDR2 YYREEE (reference sequence). CDR3 sequence (DNA): TGTGCCAGCAGCACCTGGCGGGGGGCTAGCACAGATACGCAGTATTTT. Its translation is CASSTWRGASTDTQYF.

J is TRBJ1-5 and V is TRBV6-5; D remains ambiguous. Looked up from germline, CDR1 is MNHEY and CDR2 is SVGAGI. The CDR3 length is 13 residues. V was cut by 5 bases and J by 11 bases, with 16 bases left in between. CDR3: CASSPSVKMAQHF. The CDR3 DNA reads as TGTGCCAGCAGTCCCTCAGTGAAGATGGCCCAGCATTTT.

CDR3 protein: CASSDLLQGSRTEAFF. The CDR3 bases are TGTGCCAGCAGCGATCTTCTACAGGGGAGCCGGACTGAAGCTTTCTTT. The genes are TRBV14 and TRBJ1-1; 7 nucleotides line up with TRBD1. Germline assignment: CDR1 SGHDN and CDR2 FVKESK. The J segment lost 5 bases and the V segment lost 5 bases, leaving 14 bases of the junction unmatched. This CDR3 spans 16 amino acids.

Comment on this clone: Additional DNA sequences in this sample encode the identical CDR3. The chain recombines TRBV19 with TRBJ2-2; no reliable D call. This CDR3 is built from 14 residues. V lost 6 bases to trimming and J lost 1 base, with 9 bases between them. Germline lookup yields CDR1 LNHDA and CDR2 SQIVND (reference sequence). CDR3 in amino acids: CASRPLVNTGELFF. The DNA of the CDR3 is TGTGCCAGTAGACCGTTAGTGAACACCGGGGAGCTGTTTTTT. Filled out from reference TRBV19 and TRBJ2-2, the complete variable domain reads DGGITQSPKYLFRKEGQNVTLSCEQNLNHDAMYWYRQDPGQGLRLIYYSQIVNDFQKGDIAEGYSVSREKKESFPLTVTSAQKNPTAFYLCASRPLVNTGELFFGEGSRLTVL.

The gene calls are TRBV2 and TRBJ1-4; TRBD1 agrees at 9 bases. CDR1 is SNHLY, CDR2 FYNNEI, per germline. V gave up 9 bases and J gave up 8 bases; unmatched junction bases: 10. This CDR3 comprises 14 residues. Written as DNA, the CDR3 is TGTGCCAGGAGGAAATCCGGGACAGGGGAAAAACTGTTTTTT. This sequence encodes CARRKSGTGEKLFF. The variable domain in full, completed from reference TRBV2 and TRBJ1-4, reads EPEVTQTPSHQVTQMGQEVILRCVPISNHLYFYWYRQILGQKVEFLVSFYNNEISEKSEIFDDQFSVERPDGSNFTLKIRSTKLEDSAMYFCARRKSGTGEKLFFGSGTQLSVL.

This clone appeared a single time. The gene calls are TRBV18 and TRBJ2-3; TRBD2 is a possible D gene (5 bases). This CDR3 is built from 15 residues. Germline-derived CDR1 and CDR2 are KGHSH and LQKENI. Between the trimmed V and J ends, which lost 3 bases and 3 bases, there was a span of 13 bases. CDR3 sequence (DNA): TGTGCCAGCTCACCGTCGGGCCTAGCTACAGATACGCAGTATTTT. Translation gives CASSPSGLATDTQYF.

The chain links TRBV2 to TRBJ2-5; a weak D match, TRBD1 (6 bases). The CDR3 has 13 residues. CDR1 and CDR2 (germline): SNHLY, FYNNEI. V lost 5 bases to trimming and J lost 1 base, with 8 bases between them. CDR3 residues: CASSTGPQETQYF. CDR3 bases: TGTGCCAGCAGTACAGGGCCCCAAGAGACCCAGTACTTC.